Following are 26 T cell receptor beta chains from one sample sequenced in a study of cytomegalovirus exposure and HLA in healthy donors (dated by TCRdb to the late 2010s). Library method: the immunoSEQ multiplex PCR assay. The multiplex PCR relied on a mix of 60 forward primers for TCR Vbeta segments and 13 reverse primers for TCR Jbeta segments. The clones in this table, taken by TCRdb from immuneACCESS, are in-frame only. Not every clone is retained; where verified, under half of the shortfall comes from an unresolved V gene, and the cause of the rest is unknown. The table for this sample lists 60,000 to 75,000 clones. The biggest ten clones account for 3.5% to 4% of the sample. Sequenced: PBMCs. The receptors were sampled from a female donor in good health and CMV-seropositive.

V is TRBV9 and J is TRBJ2-3; 8 bases agree with TRBD1. The CDR3 has 15 amino acids. After removal of 1 base from V and 6 bases from J, the junction contained 7 bases not matched to a gene. Germline V gene data show CDR1 as SGDLS and CDR2 as YYNGEE. The CDR3 is CASSVLQGARDTQYF. CDR3 sequence (DNA): TGTGCCAGCAGCGTACTCCAGGGGGCAAGGGATACGCAGTATTTT.

V and J are TRBV5-1 and TRBJ2-2, with 8 bases matching TRBD2. The CDR3 consists of 16 residues. V was clipped by 1 base and J by 8 bases; unmatched bases: 10. Germline loops: CDR1 SGHRS, CDR2 YFSETQ. The CDR3: CASSLLLAGGPGELFF. In DNA, the CDR3 is TGCGCCAGCAGCTTGCTTCTAGCGGGCGGTCCGGGGGAGCTGTTTTTT.

V usage is TRBV11-2 and J usage is TRBJ2-7; 7 bases line up with TRBD1. The CDR3 covers 16 residues. The germline gives CDR1 SGHAT, CDR2 FQNNGV. Losses at the gene ends were 5 bases for V and 2 bases for J; bases not matched to a gene: 12. The CDR3 DNA reads as TGTGCCAGCAGCCCAGGACACAGGGGCCCCGCCTACGAGCAGTACTTC. This encodes CASSPGHRGPAYEQYF.

This rearrangement joins TRBV18 to TRBJ1-2; unclear D gene. The CDR3 runs 13 residues. Per germline, CDR1 KGHSH and CDR2 LQKENI. V lost 3 bases to trimming and J lost 5 bases, with 10 bases between them. CDR3 loop: CASSPSLEYGYTF. The CDR3 coding sequence is TGTGCCAGCTCACCGAGTTTAGAGTATGGCTACACCTTC.

The chain links TRBV2 to TRBJ1-5, with D unresolved. CDR3 size: 14 residues. Trimming removed 7 bases at V and 0 bases at J, with 10 bases between. CDR1 and CDR2 (germline): SNHLY, FYNNEI. As DNA, the CDR3 is TGTGCCAGCACCGCGGAGTATAGCAATCAGCCCCAGCATTTT. Protein sequence: CASTAEYSNQPQHF. Full variable domain (rest looked up from reference TRBV2 and TRBJ1-5): EPEVTQTPSHQVTQMGQEVILRCVPISNHLYFYWYRQILGQKVEFLVSFYNNEISEKSEIFDDQFSVERPDGSNFTLKIRSTKLEDSAMYFCASTAEYSNQPQHFGDGTRLSIL.

V is TRBV5-6 and J is TRBJ2-7; 8 bases are a match to TRBD2. CDR1 is SGHDT, CDR2 YYEEEE, per germline. CDR3 length: 13 residues. The junction had 4 bases not matched to a gene; V was cut back by 3 bases and J by 5 bases. As DNA, the CDR3 is TGTGCCAGCAGCTCCGGGACTAGGAACGAGCAGTACTTC. Its translation is CASSSGTRNEQYF.

The chain joins TRBV5-1 to TRBJ2-7; D uncertain. The germline gives CDR1 SGHRS, CDR2 YFSETQ. CDR3 length: 14 residues. The V gene lost 5 bases and the J gene lost 1 base, with 13 bases spanning the gap. CDR3: CASSLFSRSYEQYF. The DNA of the CDR3 is TGCGCCAGCAGTTTATTCTCTAGATCCTACGAGCAGTACTTC.

This chain uses TRBV19 with TRBJ1-1; 8 bases are a match to TRBD1. Germline V gene lookup returns CDR1 LNHDA and CDR2 SQIVND (reference sequence). The CDR3 spans 16 residues. With 3 bases clipped from V and 0 bases from J, the junction kept 6 bases outside the gene matches. DNA of the CDR3: TGTGCCAGTAGTATTAGTGGGGGACAGGTGAACACTGAAGCTTTCTTT. This translates into CASSISGGQVNTEAFF. Drawing the rest from reference TRBV19 and TRBJ1-1, the complete variable domain is DGGITQSPKYLFRKEGQNVTLSCEQNLNHDAMYWYRQDPGQGLRLIYYSQIVNDFQKGDIAEGYSVSREKKESFPLTVTSAQKNPTAFYLCASSISGGQVNTEAFFGQGTRLTVV.

The chain has TRBV18 and TRBJ2-3; maybe TRBD2 (7 bases). Trimming took 6 bases from V and 4 from J, leaving 17 bases between them. The CDR3 is made up of 15 amino acids. CDR1 and CDR2 (germline): KGHSH, LQKENI. CDR3 DNA sequence: TGTGCCAGCTCCGGCGTGGGGGGGGCAGCAGATACGCAGTATTTT. Encoded protein: CASSGVGGAADTQYF.

The chain employs TRBV20-1 and TRBJ2-7, with unresolved D. Germline lookup yields CDR1 DFQATT and CDR2 SNEGSKA (reference sequence). The CDR3 is made up of 11 amino acids. V shed 3 bases and J shed 2 bases, with 5 bases lying between them. In nucleotides, the CDR3 is TGCAGTGCTAGGGGCCCCTACGAGCAGTACTTC. It codes for CSARGPYEQYF.

The chain uses TRBV6-1 and TRBJ2-1; possibly TRBD1 for D (6 bases). The CDR3 has 15 amino acids. Trimming removed 4 bases from V and 6 bases from J, with 16 bases in between. Germline V gives CDR1 MNHNS, CDR2 SASEGT. This CDR3 is CASSVQGTQSNEQFF. In DNA form, the CDR3 reads TGTGCCAGCAGTGTCCAGGGGACACAGAGCAATGAGCAGTTCTTC.

The chain is built from TRBV5-4 and TRBJ1-2, with D possibly being TRBD1 (6 bases). CDR3 size: 14 residues. V was trimmed by 4 bases and J by 7 bases, leaving 17 bases between them. Germline lookup yields CDR1 SGHNT and CDR2 YYREEE (reference sequence). The CDR3, as DNA: TGTGCCAGCAGCACACGAGAGACAGGTGGTGGCTACACCTTC. It codes for CASSTRETGGGYTF.

The chain carries TRBV5-1 and TRBJ2-1, with D possibly matching TRBD2 (5 bases). CDR3 size: 14 residues. Trimming stripped 1 base from V and 5 bases from J, with 10 bases between. Germline-derived CDR1 and CDR2 are SGHRS and YFSETQ. DNA of the CDR3: TGCGCCAGCAGCTTGTTAGAGGGAAACAATGAGCAGTTCTTC. Translation gives CASSLLEGNNEQFF.

The genes are TRBV6-5 and TRBJ2-7, with D perhaps TRBD2 (6 bases). Germline loops: CDR1 MNHEY, CDR2 SVGAGI. The CDR3 contains 14 residues. V lost 2 bases to trimming and J lost 7 bases, with 15 bases between them. CDR3 residues: CASSYEAIGGEQYF. Written as DNA, the CDR3 is TGTGCCAGCAGTTACGAGGCCATTGGGGGGGAGCAGTACTTC.

The genes are TRBV27 and TRBJ2-7; 9 bases are a match to TRBD1. Trimming removed 5 bases from V and 3 bases from J; junction bases left unmatched: 8. The CDR3 is 15 residues long. CDR1 and CDR2 from the germline V gene are MNHEY and SMNVEV (reference sequence). DNA of the CDR3: TGTGCCAGCAGTAGGGGACAGGGAGCCCTCTACGAGCAGTACTTC. Amino acid sequence: CASSRGQGALYEQYF.

The CDR3 reads CASTGIPNSPLHF. For the CDR3, the DNA is TGTGCCAGCACGGGTATCCCTAATTCACCCCTCCACTTT. The gene calls are TRBV11-3 and TRBJ1-6; D is uncertain. Trimming pared 7 bases from V and 6 bases from J, leaving 10 bases between. The CDR3 runs 13 residues. CDR1 SGHNT and CDR2 YENEEA come from the germline V gene.

The rearrangement joins TRBV6-1 to TRBJ2-5, with 9 positions matching TRBD1. The CDR3 covers 14 residues. The trim removed 7 bases at V and 7 bases at J, leaving 10 bases unmatched. Germline V gene data show CDR1 as MNHNS and CDR2 as SASEGT. The CDR3 nucleotides read TGTGCCAGCACCGACAACAGGGGGCGGGGGACCCAGTACTTC. Translating it yields CASTDNRGRGTQYF.

This sequence joins TRBV5-1 and TRBJ2-5, with no clear D. Trimming took 3 bases from V and 5 from J, leaving 17 bases between them. This CDR3 contains 15 residues. Germline CDR1 reads SGHRS; CDR2 reads YFSETQ. The CDR3 region has the DNA TGCGCCAGCAGCTCTCTCGGCAGCCTCGGGGAGACCCAGTACTTC. Protein product: CASSSLGSLGETQYF.

This chain uses TRBV6-5 with TRBJ2-7, with 8 positions matching TRBD2. CDR3 size: 11 residues. V was pared by 10 bases and J by 6 bases, with 5 bases of the junction left unmatched. Germline CDR1 and CDR2: MNHEY and SVGAGI. CDR3 sequence (DNA): TGTGCCACCAGGACTAGCAGCGAGCAGTACTTC. Its protein product is CATRTSSEQYF.

The J gene is TRBJ2-5, the V gene TRBV10-1; possible D gene TRBD1, 5 bases. This CDR3 region has 14 residues. Trimming cost V 3 bases and J 5 bases, with 13 bases left between them. Germline assignment: CDR1 WNHNN and CDR2 SYGVQD (reference sequence). CDR3 amino acids: CASSESSGSETQYF. In DNA form, the CDR3 reads TGCGCCAGCAGTGAATCTTCAGGGTCTGAGACCCAGTACTTC.

J is TRBJ2-7 and V is TRBV2, with a possible D match to TRBD1 (5 bases). In germline, CDR1 is SNHLY, CDR2 FYNNEI. The V end lost 5 bases, the J end lost 2 bases, and 16 bases lay between the germline ends. This CDR3 region has 15 residues. DNA for the CDR3: TGTGCCAGCAGTCCCGGTGGGGCGCGAGCCTACGAGCAGTACTTC. Residues: CASSPGGARAYEQYF.

The chain couples TRBV7-6 to TRBJ1-3; D possibly corresponds to TRBD1 (5 bases). The V and J ends lost 5 bases and 5 bases respectively, with 10 bases between them. The CDR3 contains 13 residues. CDR1 is SGHVS and CDR2 is FNYEAQ in the germline V gene. The CDR3 nucleotides are TGTGCCAGCAGCGAAACAGGTCGAAACACCATATATTTT. Translating it yields CASSETGRNTIYF.

A word on this clone: Other DNA sequences in the sample encode the same CDR3. V is TRBV5-1 and J is TRBJ2-3; D call uncertain. Germline V lookup: CDR1 SGHRS, CDR2 YFSETQ. The CDR3 runs 15 residues. The V gene lost 0 bases and the J gene lost 2 bases, with 10 bases spanning the gap. CDR3 in amino acids: CASSLDGGSTDTQYF. CDR3 sequence (DNA): TGCGCCAGCAGCTTGGACGGCGGCTCCACAGATACGCAGTATTTT.

The rearrangement links TRBV10-2 to TRBJ2-7, with TRBD1 as a possible D gene (5 bases). Deletions cut 3 bases from V and 2 bases from J, with 14 bases between. The CDR3 has 15 residues. CDR1 WSHSY and CDR2 SAAADI come from the germline V gene. The CDR3 here is CASSEPGLTTYEQYF. The CDR3 DNA follows: TGCGCCAGCAGTGAACCAGGGCTTACCACCTACGAGCAGTACTTC.

The chain joins TRBV11-3 to TRBJ1-1; 8 bases fit TRBD1. The CDR3 contains 13 residues. The V segment lost 1 base and the J segment 11 bases; nucleotides outside the gene matches: 6. The germline V gene has CDR1 SGHNT and CDR2 YENEEA. Here the CDR3 DNA reads TGTGCCAGCAGCTTAGGAGGGACAGGCTCGGCTTTCTTT. Its protein product is CASSLGGTGSAFF.

V usage is TRBV19 and J usage is TRBJ1-5; D unclear. Per germline, CDR1 LNHDA and CDR2 SQIVND (reference sequence). The CDR3 loop spans 15 amino acids. Trimming left V 3 bases short and J 0 bases short, with 9 bases between. The CDR3 loop reads CASSITDYSNQPQHF. CDR3 DNA: TGTGCCAGTAGTATTACAGACTATAGCAATCAGCCCCAGCATTTT.